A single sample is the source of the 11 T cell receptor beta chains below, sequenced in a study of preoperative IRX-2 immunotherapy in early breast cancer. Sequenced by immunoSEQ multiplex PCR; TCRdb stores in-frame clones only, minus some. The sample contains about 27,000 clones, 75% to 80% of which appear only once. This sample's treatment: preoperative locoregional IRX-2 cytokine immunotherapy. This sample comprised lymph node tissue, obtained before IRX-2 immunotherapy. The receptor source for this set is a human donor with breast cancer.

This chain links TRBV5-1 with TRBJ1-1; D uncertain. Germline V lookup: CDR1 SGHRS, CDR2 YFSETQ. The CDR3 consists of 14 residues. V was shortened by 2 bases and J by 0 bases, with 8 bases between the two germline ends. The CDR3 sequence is CASSFGRMNTEAFF. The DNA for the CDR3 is TGCGCCAGCAGCTTCGGTAGGATGAACACTGAAGCTTTCTTT.

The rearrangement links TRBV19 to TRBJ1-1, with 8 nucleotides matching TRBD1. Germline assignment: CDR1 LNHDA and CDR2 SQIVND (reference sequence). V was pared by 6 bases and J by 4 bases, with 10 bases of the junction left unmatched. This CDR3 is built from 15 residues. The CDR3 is CASRYGQGVSTEAFF. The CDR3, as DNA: TGTGCCAGTAGGTACGGACAGGGTGTTAGCACTGAAGCTTTCTTT.

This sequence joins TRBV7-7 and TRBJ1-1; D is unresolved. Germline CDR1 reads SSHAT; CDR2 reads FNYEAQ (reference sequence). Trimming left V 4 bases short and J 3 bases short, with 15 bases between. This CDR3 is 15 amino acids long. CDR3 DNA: TGTGCCAGCAGCTGGCGACCCACGAGGGACACTGAAGCTTTCTTT. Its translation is CASSWRPTRDTEAFF.

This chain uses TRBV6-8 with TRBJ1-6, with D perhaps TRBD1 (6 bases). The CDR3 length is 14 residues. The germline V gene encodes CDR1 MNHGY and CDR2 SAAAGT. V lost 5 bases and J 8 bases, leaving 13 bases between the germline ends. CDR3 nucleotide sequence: TGTGCCAGCAGTCAAGGGGGGGGTTATTCACCCCTCCACTTT. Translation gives CASSQGGGYSPLHF.

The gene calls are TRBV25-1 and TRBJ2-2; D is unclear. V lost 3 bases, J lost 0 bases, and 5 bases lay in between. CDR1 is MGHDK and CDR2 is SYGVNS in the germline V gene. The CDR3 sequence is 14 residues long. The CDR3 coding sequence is TGTGCCAGCAGTGACAGAGCGAACACCGGGGAGCTGTTTTTT. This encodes CASSDRANTGELFF.

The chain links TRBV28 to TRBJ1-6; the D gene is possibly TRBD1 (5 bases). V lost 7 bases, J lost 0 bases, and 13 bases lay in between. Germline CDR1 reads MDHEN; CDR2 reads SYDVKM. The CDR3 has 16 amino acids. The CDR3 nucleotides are TGTGCCAGCACCCGGGGGGGGAGCTCCTATAATTCACCCCTCCACTTT. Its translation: CASTRGGSSYNSPLHF.

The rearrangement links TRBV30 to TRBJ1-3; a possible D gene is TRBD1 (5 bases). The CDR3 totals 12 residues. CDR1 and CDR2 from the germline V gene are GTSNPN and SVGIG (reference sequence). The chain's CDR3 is CAEGSAGNTIYF. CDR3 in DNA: TGTGCAGAGGGGTCTGCAGGAAACACCATATATTTT.

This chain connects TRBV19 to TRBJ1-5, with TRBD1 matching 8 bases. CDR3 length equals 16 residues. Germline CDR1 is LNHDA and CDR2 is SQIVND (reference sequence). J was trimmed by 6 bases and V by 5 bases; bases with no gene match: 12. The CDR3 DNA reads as TGTGCCAGTAGTTCGACTGACAGGGGCCGGGGTCAGCCCCAGCATTTT. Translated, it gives CASSSTDRGRGQPQHF.

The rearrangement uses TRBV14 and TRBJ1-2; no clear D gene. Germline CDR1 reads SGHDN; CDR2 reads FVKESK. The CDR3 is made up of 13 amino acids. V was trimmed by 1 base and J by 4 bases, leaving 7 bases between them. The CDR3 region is CASSQVGSYGYTF. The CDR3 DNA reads TGTGCCAGCAGCCAAGTAGGGTCCTATGGCTACACCTTC. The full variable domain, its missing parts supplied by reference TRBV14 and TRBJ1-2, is EAGVTQFPSHSVIEKGQTVTLRCDPISGHDNLYWYRRVMGKEIKFLLHFVKESKQDESGMPNNRFLAERTGGTYSTLKVQPAELEDSGVYFCASSQVGSYGYTFGSGTRLTVV.

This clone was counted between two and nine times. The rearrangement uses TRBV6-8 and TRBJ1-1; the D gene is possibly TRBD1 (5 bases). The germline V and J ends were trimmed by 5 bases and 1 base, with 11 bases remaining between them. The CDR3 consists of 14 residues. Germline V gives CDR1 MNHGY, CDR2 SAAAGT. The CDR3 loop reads CASSLSGGNTEAFF. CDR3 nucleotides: TGTGCCAGCAGTCTTTCGGGGGGGAACACTGAAGCTTTCTTT.

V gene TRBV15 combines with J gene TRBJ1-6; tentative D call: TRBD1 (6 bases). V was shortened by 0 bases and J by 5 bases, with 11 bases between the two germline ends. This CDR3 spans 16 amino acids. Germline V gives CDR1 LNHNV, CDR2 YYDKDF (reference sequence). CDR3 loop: CATSRDSGQNNSPLHF. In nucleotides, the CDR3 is TGTGCCACCAGCAGAGATTCCGGACAGAATAATTCACCCCTCCACTTT.